The next 14 T cell receptor beta chains were all read from a single sample in a study of immune heterogeneity within non-small cell lung tumors. As template, the study used bulk tumor genomic DNA at around 630 ng per sample. Spaced far apart, several biopsies were taken from each primary tumor during surgery. Patients underwent curative surgery for untreated, newly diagnosed non-small cell lung cancer. TCR beta CDR3 was amplified by multiplex PCR, first round approximately 10 cycles, 32 V and 13 J primers. TCRdb called the multiplex PCR reads again in MiXCR, with one record for every CDR3 protein. The repertoire holds approximately 2,200 distinct CDR3 sequences, with nearly 35% as singletons. Sequencing was done on a sample of lung tumor tissue. Receptor source: a man aged 70 or older with non-small cell lung cancer.

The chain has TRBV7-6 and TRBJ1-1, with D possibly matching TRBD1 (5 bases). The V gene's germline CDR1 is SGHVS and CDR2 FNYEAQ. V lost 0 bases to trimming and J lost 4 bases, with 12 bases between them. The CDR3 runs 15 residues. CDR3 DNA sequence: TGTGCCAGCAGCTTAGCCGGTACAGGCGCCACTGAAGCTTTCTTT. This gives the protein CASSLAGTGATEAFF.

This clonotype was counted between two and nine times. J is TRBJ2-3 and V is TRBV4-1, with D possibly TRBD2 on 5 matching bases. Trimming removed 2 bases from V and 0 bases from J, with 12 bases in between. CDR3 length equals 16 residues. CDR1 MGHRA and CDR2 YSYEKL come from the germline V gene. CDR3 protein: CASSQWFGSSTDTQYF. The CDR3 region has the DNA TGCGCCAGCAGCCAATGGTTTGGGAGTAGCACAGATACGCAGTATTTT.

For this clonotype: The junction departs from germline at one end; a sequencing error may be responsible. CDR3 region: CAISGDGTVPNEKLFF. The DNA for the CDR3 is TGTGCCATCAGCGGAGATGGGACGGTCCCTAATGAAAAACTGTTTTTT. The gene calls are TRBV9 and TRBJ1-4, with D possibly being TRBD1 (5 bases). Germline lookup yields CDR1 SGDLS and CDR2 YYNGEE. The CDR3 spans 16 residues. Full variable domain (rest looked up from reference TRBV9 and TRBJ1-4): DSGVTQTPKHLITATGQRVTLRCSPRSGDLSVYWYQQSLDQGLQFLIQYYNGEERAKGNILERFSAQQFPDLHSELNLSSLELGDSALYFCAISGDGTVPNEKLFFGSGTQLSVL.

By sample share, this clonotype is medium-sized. The CDR3 DNA reads TGTGCCAGCAGTTTTCGGCAGGAGGACAATGAGCAGTTCTTC. It specifies CASSFRQEDNEQFF. The genes are TRBV12-3 or TRBV12-4 and TRBJ2-1; weak D call: TRBD2 (5 bases). This CDR3 contains 14 residues. Trimming removed 3 bases at V and 5 bases at J, with 11 bases between.

The chain is built from TRBV5-1 and TRBJ1-1; 7 positions agree with TRBD1. Per the germline V gene, CDR1 is SGHRS and CDR2 is YFSETQ. The CDR3 is 14 residues long. J lost 1 base, V lost 4 bases, and 4 bases had no gene match. The CDR3 spells CASSKTGPNTEAFF. For the CDR3, the DNA is TGCGCCAGCAGCAAGACAGGGCCGAACACTGAAGCTTTCTTT.

V is TRBV6-1 and J is TRBJ2-1, with 7 bases fitting TRBD2. Germline V gives CDR1 MNHNS, CDR2 SASEGT. This CDR3 is 15 amino acids long. The trim removed 8 bases at V and 13 bases at J, leaving 20 bases unmatched. This chain's CDR3 is CASEGNVPGLLSQFF. The CDR3 bases are TGTGCCAGCGAAGGGAACGTCCCGGGACTATTGTCCCAGTTCTTC.

This clonotype was found a few times. V is TRBV6-1 and J is TRBJ1-5; TRBD1 aligns across 9 bases. The J segment lost 5 bases and the V segment lost 8 bases, leaving 4 bases of the junction unmatched. CDR3 size: 13 residues. Germline loops: CDR1 MNHNS, CDR2 SASEGT. CDR3 protein: CASYRQGDQPQHF. The DNA for the CDR3 is TGTGCCAGCTACCGACAGGGGGATCAGCCCCAGCATTTT.

V gene TRBV6-2 or TRBV6-3 combines with J gene TRBJ2-7; D not resolved. This CDR3 has 10 residues. The V end lost 3 bases, the J end lost 7 bases, and 4 bases lay between the germline ends. CDR1 is MNHEY and CDR2 is SVGEGT in the germline V gene. The CDR3 region is CASSYKEQYF. CDR3 nucleotide sequence: TGTGCCAGCAGTTATAAAGAGCAGTACTTC.

This chain connects TRBV5-6 to TRBJ1-1, with D possibly TRBD1 on 5 matching bases. CDR3 length: 14 residues. Germline CDR1 reads SGHDT; CDR2 reads YYEEEE. V lost 1 base, J lost 7 bases, and 14 bases lay in between. CDR3 bases: TGTGCCAGCAGCTTGCGGGGGGGAGTCGATGAAGCTTTCTTT. Protein: CASSLRGGVDEAFF.

This clonotype has more than one count but fewer than ten. The J gene is TRBJ2-5, the V gene TRBV28; maybe TRBD2 (5 bases). The germline gives CDR1 MDHEN, CDR2 SYDVKM. The germline V and J ends were trimmed by 5 bases and 8 bases, with 36 bases remaining between them. This CDR3 comprises 20 residues. CDR3 in amino acids: CASSPRWGAWIGSGKQTQYF. The CDR3 DNA sequence: TGTGCCAGCAGTCCAAGATGGGGTGCCTGGATTGGGAGCGGTAAACAAACCCAGTACTTC.

This clonotype is large by share. The chain couples TRBV9 to TRBJ2-5; unclear D gene. Per the germline V gene, CDR1 is SGDLS and CDR2 is YYNGEE. This CDR3 region has 13 residues. Trimming took 5 bases from V and 1 from J, leaving 9 bases between them. The CDR3 sequence: CASSFGSQETQYF. The CDR3 nucleotides are TGTGCCAGCAGTTTTGGATCCCAAGAGACCCAGTACTTC.

By frequency in the sample, this clonotype is large. V usage is TRBV4-1 and J usage is TRBJ1-3; 11 nucleotides line up with TRBD1. The CDR3 runs 19 residues. V gave up 4 bases and J gave up 3 bases; unmatched junction bases: 14. CDR1 MGHRA and CDR2 YSYEKL come from the germline V gene. The CDR3 DNA is TGCGCCAGCAGCCGGACACCTTCGGGACAGGGGGTTAGTGGAAACACCATATATTTT. The encoded protein is CASSRTPSGQGVSGNTIYF.

The genes are TRBV2 and TRBJ2-2, with 8 bases matching TRBD2. From germline, CDR1 is SNHLY and CDR2 FYNNEI. The CDR3 sequence is 16 residues long. The V segment lost 1 base and the J segment 1 base; nucleotides outside the gene matches: 2. In DNA, the CDR3 is TGTGCCAGCAGTGAAGGGACTAGCCGGAACACCGGGGAGCTGTTTTTT. It is translated as CASSEGTSRNTGELFF.

The CDR3 is CASSLAVGRKHYEQYF. The CDR3 DNA follows: TGTGCCAGCAGCTTAGCGGTCGGGCGGAAACACTACGAGCAGTACTTC. The rearrangement joins TRBV7-9 to TRBJ2-7; D call uncertain. Germline V lookup: CDR1 SEHNR, CDR2 FQNEAQ (reference sequence). V dropped 0 bases and J dropped 3 bases, with 15 bases sitting between them. CDR3 length: 16 residues.